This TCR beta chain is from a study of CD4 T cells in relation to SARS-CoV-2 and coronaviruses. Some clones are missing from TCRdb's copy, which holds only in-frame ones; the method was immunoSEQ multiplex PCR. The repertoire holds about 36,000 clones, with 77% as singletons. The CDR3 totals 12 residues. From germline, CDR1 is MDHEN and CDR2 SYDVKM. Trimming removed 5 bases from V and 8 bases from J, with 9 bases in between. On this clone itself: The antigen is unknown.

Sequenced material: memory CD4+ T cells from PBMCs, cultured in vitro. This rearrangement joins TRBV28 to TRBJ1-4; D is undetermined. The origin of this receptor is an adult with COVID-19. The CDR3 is CASSLWSEKLFF. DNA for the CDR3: TGTGCCAGCAGTCTCTGGTCCGAAAAACTGTTTTTT.